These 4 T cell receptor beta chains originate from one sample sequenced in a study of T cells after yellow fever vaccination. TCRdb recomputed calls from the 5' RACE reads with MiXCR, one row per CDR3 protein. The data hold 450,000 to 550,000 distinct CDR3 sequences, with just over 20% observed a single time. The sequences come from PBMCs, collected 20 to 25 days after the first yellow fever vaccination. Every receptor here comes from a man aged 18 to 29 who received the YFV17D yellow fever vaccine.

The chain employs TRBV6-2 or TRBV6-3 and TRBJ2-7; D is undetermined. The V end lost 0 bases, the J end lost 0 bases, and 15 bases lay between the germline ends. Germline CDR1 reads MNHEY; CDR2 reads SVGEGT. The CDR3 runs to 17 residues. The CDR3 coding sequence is TGTGCCAGCAGTTACTCGACTGTCCGTAGGTTCTCCTACGAGCAGTACTTC. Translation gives CASSYSTVRRFSYEQYF.

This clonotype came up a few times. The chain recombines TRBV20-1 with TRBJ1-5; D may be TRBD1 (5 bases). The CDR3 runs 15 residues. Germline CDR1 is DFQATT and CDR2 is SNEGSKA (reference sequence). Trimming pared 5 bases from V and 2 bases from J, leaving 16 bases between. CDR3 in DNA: TGCAGTGCTCTGTCCGGGGCGAACGGCAATCAGCCCCAGCATTTT. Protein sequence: CSALSGANGNQPQHF.

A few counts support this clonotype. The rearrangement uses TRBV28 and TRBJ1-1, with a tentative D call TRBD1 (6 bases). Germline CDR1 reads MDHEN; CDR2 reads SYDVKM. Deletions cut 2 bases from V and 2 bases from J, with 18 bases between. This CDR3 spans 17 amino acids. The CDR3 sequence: CASSLAGDLPVNTEAFF. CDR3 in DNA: TGTGCCAGCAGTTTAGCAGGGGATCTCCCAGTTAACACTGAAGCTTTCTTT.

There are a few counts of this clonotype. The CDR3 here is CASSNTGTAYNEQFF. In DNA form, the CDR3 reads TGTGCCAGCAGCAACACCGGGACAGCCTACAATGAGCAGTTCTTC. This chain links TRBV9 with TRBJ2-1; 7 nucleotides align to TRBD1. The CDR3 runs to 15 residues. V gave up 4 bases and J gave up 2 bases; unmatched junction bases: 6. The germline gives CDR1 SGDLS, CDR2 YYNGEE.